Given below is one T cell receptor beta chain in context. Its antigen is unknown. This entry is derived from a study of T cell repertoires in cytomegalovirus infection. Study information: The public TCR beta signatures pointed to both CMV infection and matching HLA type. Study observations and caveats: CMV carriers having the relevant HLA were flagged by cumulative public TCR beta family frequency. HLA-C-restricted CMV-specific TCR beta clonotypes prevailed in the ex vivo response.

TCRdb analysed the reads with MiXCR anew, one entry per CDR3 protein. The sample has under 150,000 distinct CDR3 sequences; 8.8% are singletons. The germline V and J ends were trimmed by 3 bases and 8 bases, with 13 bases remaining between them. Germline values: CDR1 SQVTM, CDR2 ANQGSEA. CDR3 length: 12 residues. This TCR was recovered from a human donor in good health (CMV status not recorded). Some clones in this sample may be carry-over from other donors' samples. This rearrangement joins TRBV29-1 to TRBJ1-2; maybe TRBD1 (6 bases). Specimen: PBMCs. CDR3 in DNA: TGCAGCGTTGAGTCAGAAAGGGGGGGCTACACCTTC. This gives the protein CSVESERGGYTF.